This record covers a single T cell receptor beta chain. Its target is unknown. The V gene lost 4 bases and the J gene lost 4 bases, with 14 bases spanning the gap. This CDR3 region has 14 residues. CDR1 and CDR2 (germline): SGDLS, YYNGEE. Using immunoSEQ multiplex PCR, the repertoire was profiled, and TCRdb retains in-frame clones only, with some absent. The sample lists about 49,000 clones, over 75% occurring once. This specimen comes from a study of OX40 agonist ivuxolimab in advanced cancers. Study background: Every 2 weeks, patients got intravenous ivuxolimab at one of six dose levels (0.01-10 mg/kg).

General study points: Circulating CD4+ and CD8+ T cells showed clonal expansion by week 6 at 0.1 to 3.0 mg/kg.

The TCR comes from an adult with an advanced solid tumor such as melanoma, head and neck, liver or kidney cancer. The material sequenced was CD4+ or CD8+ T cells sorted from blood, taken in a trial of the OX40 agonist ivuxolimab. This chain joins TRBV9 and TRBJ2-5; TRBD2 is a possible D gene (6 bases). In DNA, the CDR3 is TGTGCCAGCAGCAAAATACCAGCGGGAGAGACCCAGTACTTC. This sequence encodes CASSKIPAGETQYF.